The clone carrying this TCR beta chain was counted a few times. Antigen unknown. This record comes from a study of cytomegalovirus exposure and HLA in healthy donors. Study results and caveats: Sequence variants that were highly shared formed a cluster that was likely a sequencing artifact.

PCR involved 60 Vbeta and 13 Jbeta primers. Clones were sequenced by immunoSEQ multiplex PCR, and TCRdb holds only the in-frame ones, with some missing. Of about 160,000 clones listed, roughly two thirds are singletons. Sequenced input: PBMCs. The clonotype comes from a woman aged 30 to 39 in good health and CMV-seronegative.

DNA of the CDR3: TGTGCCAGCAGCTTAGAACAGCTTAATTCACCCCTCCACTTT. Its translation is CASSLEQLNSPLHF. The genes are TRBV7-9 and TRBJ1-6; D remains unclear. The CDR3 is made up of 14 amino acids. V was clipped by 1 base and J by 6 bases, with 7 bases between them. CDR1 is SEHNR and CDR2 is FQNEAQ in the germline V gene (reference sequence).